The entry that follows covers one T cell receptor (beta chain) sequence. The sample is drawn from a study of blood T cell repertoires in COVID-19. Study overall: Sites across the United States, Italy and Spain contributed samples from acute and convalescent COVID-19. Sources were T cells, B-cell-depleted T cells, or PBMCs; the material itself was cDNA or gDNA.

While infection was still active, Seattle patients were enrolled and then followed longitudinally. Per the original data handling: Reference gene primers were amplified, and this amplification served to estimate nucleated cell counts. Clones were read by immunoSEQ multiplex PCR, and TCRdb kept only the in-frame ones, dropping some. V and J calls and clone size follow that table, whereas D and trimming were derived from the DNA. The data contain about 480,000 clones, about 87% of them seen just once; the ten biggest clones take up roughly an eighth. Germline lookup yields CDR1 SGHAT and CDR2 FQNNGV. Losses at the gene ends were 4 bases for V and 0 bases for J; bases not matched to a gene: 7. The CDR3 is 17 residues long.

This chain joins TRBV11-2 and TRBJ2-7, with TRBD2 matching over 12 bases. The sequence was collected from a woman aged 50 to 60 with COVID-19, enrolled during active disease. What was sequenced was peripheral blood. CDR3 DNA sequence: TGTGCCAGCAGCTATCCGGGACTAGCGGGCTTCTCCTACGAGCAGTACTTC. Translating it yields CASSYPGLAGFSYEQYF.